These 29 T cell receptor beta chains originate from one sample sequenced in a study of T cell changes during pregnancy in multiple sclerosis. Data came from immunoSEQ multiplex PCR; TCRdb stores just in-frame clones and leaves some out. The table lists fewer than 50,000 clones, 80% to 95% of them singletons. Sequenced here: CD8+ T cells from peripheral blood mononuclear cells, sampled in the first trimester of pregnancy. The receptors originated from a female donor with multiple sclerosis, enrolled in a pregnancy study.

This chain joins TRBV6-6 and TRBJ2-7; 7 bases map to TRBD1. The ends lost 6 bases at V and 5 bases at J; junction bases unmatched: 13. CDR3 length: 15 amino acids. CDR1 is MNHNY and CDR2 is SVGAGI in the germline V gene (reference sequence). The CDR3 reads CASSPPDRERNEQYF. CDR3 sequence (DNA): TGTGCCAGCAGCCCCCCCGACAGGGAAAGGAACGAGCAGTACTTC.

The chain carries TRBV29-1 and TRBJ2-1; no clear D gene. This CDR3 contains 12 residues. V shed 2 bases and J shed 5 bases, with 7 bases lying between them. CDR1 is SQVTM and CDR2 is ANQGSEA in the germline V gene. DNA of the CDR3: TGCAGCGTTGAAATGCGCGACAATGAGCAGTTCTTC. Its protein is CSVEMRDNEQFF.

The J gene is TRBJ2-7, the V gene TRBV19; 11 positions agree with TRBD2. The length of the CDR3 is 15 residues. V shed 5 bases and J 5 bases; nucleotides not matched to a gene: 8. The V gene's germline CDR1 is LNHDA and CDR2 SQIVND (reference sequence). The CDR3 loop is CASSSTSGSFDEQYF. The CDR3 region has the DNA TGTGCCAGTAGTTCTACTAGCGGGAGTTTCGACGAGCAGTACTTC.

Here the CDR3 DNA reads TGTGCCAGTAACCACAGGGCGAGGAATCAGCCCCAGCATTTT. Its translation: CASNHRARNQPQHF. The chain carries TRBV19 and TRBJ1-5; maybe TRBD1 (6 bases). The CDR3 is 14 residues long. In germline, CDR1 is LNHDA, CDR2 SQIVND (reference sequence). Between the trimmed V and J ends, which lost 7 bases and 4 bases, there was a span of 14 bases.

V is TRBV14 and J is TRBJ2-7; 10 nucleotides agree with TRBD1. The length of the CDR3 is 17 residues. Germline CDR1 is SGHDN and CDR2 is FVKESK. With 2 bases clipped from V and 2 bases from J, the junction kept 9 bases outside the gene matches. The chain's CDR3 is CASSQNPLDRGAYEQYF. CDR3 bases: TGTGCCAGCAGCCAAAATCCCCTGGACAGGGGGGCCTACGAGCAGTACTTC. The full variable domain, with the rest looked up from reference TRBV14 and TRBJ2-7, is EAGVTQFPSHSVIEKGQTVTLRCDPISGHDNLYWYRRVMGKEIKFLLHFVKESKQDESGMPNNRFLAERTGGTYSTLKVQPAELEDSGVYFCASSQNPLDRGAYEQYFGPGTRLTVT.

The rearrangement links TRBV19 to TRBJ2-1; 11 nucleotides match TRBD2. The CDR3 consists of 16 residues. The germline CDR1 and CDR2 sequences are LNHDA and SQIVND (reference sequence). Trimming took 5 bases from V and 5 from J; bases not matched to a gene: 8. This chain's CDR3 is CASSQRLAGTNNEQFF. CDR3 bases: TGTGCCAGTAGTCAAAGACTAGCGGGGACCAACAATGAGCAGTTCTTC.

This chain links TRBV5-1 with TRBJ2-3, with 9 bases lining up with TRBD2. V gave up 0 bases and J gave up 0 bases; unmatched junction bases: 5. This CDR3 region has 17 residues. The germline CDR1 and CDR2 sequences are SGHRS and YFSETQ. This CDR3 is CASSLEGTSRSTDTQYF. CDR3 nucleotides: TGCGCCAGCAGCTTGGAAGGGACTAGCAGAAGCACAGATACGCAGTATTTT.

The rearrangement uses TRBV19 and TRBJ2-7; TRBD1 agrees at 8 bases. Germline V gene lookup returns CDR1 LNHDA and CDR2 SQIVND (reference sequence). Losses at the gene ends were 3 bases for V and 3 bases for J; bases not matched to a gene: 10. CDR3 length equals 16 residues. The CDR3 nucleotides read TGTGCCAGTAGTATTGGCCTAAAGACAGGGGTCTACGAGCAGTACTTC. As protein: CASSIGLKTGVYEQYF.

This chain uses TRBV27 with TRBJ2-1; 8 nucleotides line up with TRBD2. V was clipped by 3 bases and J by 2 bases; unmatched bases: 6. CDR1 and CDR2 (germline): MNHEY, SMNVEV (reference sequence). CDR3 length: 16 amino acids. CDR3 protein: CASSFPSGPPYNEQFF. CDR3 nucleotides: TGTGCCAGCAGTTTTCCTAGCGGGCCACCCTACAATGAGCAGTTCTTC.

The chain joins TRBV9 to TRBJ2-2; 16 bases are a match to TRBD2. The germline V gene encodes CDR1 SGDLS and CDR2 YYNGEE. J was trimmed by 3 bases and V by 2 bases; bases with no gene match: 16. The CDR3 covers 22 residues. CDR3 in DNA: TGTGCCAGCAGCGTTACACCGTTTACCGGGACTAGCGGGGGGGGGTACACCGGGGAGCTGTTTTTT. It codes for CASSVTPFTGTSGGGYTGELFF.

The V call is TRBV16, the J call TRBJ2-1; TRBD1 matches at 9 bases. J lost 7 bases, V lost 1 base, and 14 bases had no gene match. Germline V CDR1 and CDR2: KGHSY, FQNENV. This CDR3 contains 18 residues. The CDR3 sequence: CASSQLGIQGASKNEQFF. CDR3 coding DNA: TGTGCCAGCAGCCAATTGGGGATACAGGGGGCGAGTAAAAATGAGCAGTTCTTC. The complete variable domain, with remaining parts taken from reference TRBV16 and TRBJ2-1, reads GEEVAQTPKHLVRGEGQKAKLYCAPIKGHSYVFWYQQVLKNEFKFLISFQNENVFDETGMPKERFSAKCLPNSPCSLEIQATKLEDSAVYFCASSQLGIQGASKNEQFFGPGTRLTVL.

The gene calls are TRBV27 and TRBJ2-3, with D tentatively TRBD2 (5 bases). The V gene's germline CDR1 is MNHEY and CDR2 SMNVEV (reference sequence). The CDR3 consists of 14 residues. V lost 2 bases, J lost 2 bases, and 8 bases lay in between. The CDR3 bases are TGTGCCAGCAGTTTAGGACTCTTCACAGATACGCAGTATTTT. This codes for CASSLGLFTDTQYF.

J is TRBJ2-7 and V is TRBV2, with D perhaps TRBD1 (6 bases). The CDR3 is 15 amino acids. With 2 bases removed from V and 0 bases from J, the gap between germline ends came to 11 bases. The germline gives CDR1 SNHLY, CDR2 FYNNEI. The CDR3 coding sequence is TGTGCCAGCAGTGAATCGCAGGGGCGCTCCTACGAGCAGTACTTC. Residues: CASSESQGRSYEQYF.

The chain uses TRBV28 and TRBJ2-1; no clear D. Germline V gene lookup returns CDR1 MDHEN and CDR2 SYDVKM. V was shortened by 8 bases and J by 3 bases, with 17 bases between the two germline ends. The CDR3 totals 15 residues. The chain's CDR3 is CASHSPGPGYNEQFF. The CDR3 bases are TGTGCCAGCCACTCACCGGGTCCCGGCTACAATGAGCAGTTCTTC.

The chain employs TRBV30 and TRBJ2-3; D might be TRBD1 (6 bases). This CDR3 is 15 amino acids long. Germline values: CDR1 GTSNPN, CDR2 SVGIG (reference sequence). V shed 5 bases and J shed 6 bases, with 21 bases lying between them. This CDR3 is CAWCCAAGVMDTQYF. The CDR3 bases are TGTGCCTGGTGCTGTGCGGCAGGGGTGATGGATACGCAGTATTTT.

The rearrangement links TRBV5-8 to TRBJ2-7, with TRBD2 identical over 8 bases. Trimming at V came to 3 bases and at J to 5 bases, leaving 13 bases not matched to a gene. CDR1 SGHTS and CDR2 YDEGEE come from the germline V gene. CDR3 size: 16 residues. CDR3 coding DNA: TGTGCCAGCAGCTGGGGGATCACTAGCGGAGATGACGAGCAGTACTTC. This gives the protein CASSWGITSGDDEQYF. The full variable domain, in which reference TRBV5-8 and TRBJ2-7 provide the parts outside the CDR3, is EAGVTQSPTHLIKTRGQQATLRCSPISGHTSVYWYQQALGLGLQFLLWYDEGEERNRGNFPPRFSGRQFPNYSSELNVNALELEDSALYLCASSWGITSGDDEQYFGPGTRLTVT.

The table lists this clone with a few counts. The chain is built from TRBV7-9 and TRBJ1-5, with unresolved D. The germline V gene encodes CDR1 SEHNR and CDR2 FQNEAQ (reference sequence). V was shortened by 5 bases and J by 2 bases, with 13 bases between the two germline ends. CDR3 length: 15 amino acids. The CDR3 region is CASSPERTGNQPQHF. The CDR3 coding sequence is TGTGCCAGCAGCCCCGAACGAACAGGCAATCAGCCCCAGCATTTT. Combining the CDR3 with reference TRBV7-9 and TRBJ1-5 gives the whole variable domain DTGVSQNPRHKITKRGQNVTFRCDPISEHNRLYWYRQTLGQGPEFLTYFQNEAQLEKSRLLSDRFSAERPKGSFSTLEIQRTEQGDSAMYLCASSPERTGNQPQHFGDGTRLSIL.

CDR3 bases: TGTGCCAGCAGCACAGACCCAGCAGGGATATTGGGTCAGCCCCAGCATTTT. This codes for CASSTDPAGILGQPQHF. The V call is TRBV7-6, the J call TRBJ1-5; D is possibly TRBD1 (5 bases). The CDR3 spans 17 residues. The V gene lost 5 bases and the J gene lost 6 bases, with 23 bases spanning the gap. CDR1 SGHVS and CDR2 FNYEAQ come from the germline V gene.

The V gene is TRBV5-6, the J gene TRBJ2-7, with D perhaps matching TRBD2 (7 bases). The V and J ends lost 0 bases and 0 bases respectively, with 13 bases between them. Germline V gene data show CDR1 as SGHDT and CDR2 as YYEEEE. CDR3 length equals 16 residues. CDR3 DNA: TGTGCCAGCAGCTTGGACGGGGGGCTTCTCTCCTACGAGCAGTACTTC. Translated: CASSLDGGLLSYEQYF.

The V gene is TRBV7-8, the J gene TRBJ1-1, with TRBD1 identical over 7 bases. Trimming at V came to 0 bases and at J to 8 bases, leaving 12 bases not matched to a gene. In germline, CDR1 is SGHVS, CDR2 FQNEAQ. The length of the CDR3 is 16 residues. Here the CDR3 reads CASSLARFQPGQEAFF. The DNA for the CDR3 is TGTGCCAGCAGCTTAGCCAGATTCCAACCGGGACAGGAAGCTTTCTTT.

The chain carries TRBV7-9 and TRBJ2-1; D unclear. This CDR3 region has 13 residues. CDR1 is SEHNR, CDR2 FQNEAQ, per germline (reference sequence). Trimming pared 2 bases from V and 4 bases from J, leaving 6 bases between. The CDR3 sequence: CASSLTSYNEQFF. The CDR3 nucleotides are TGTGCCAGCAGCTTAACAAGTTACAATGAGCAGTTCTTC.

The rearrangement joins TRBV27 to TRBJ2-2; D is ambiguous. V was cut by 4 bases and J by 4 bases, with 10 bases left in between. The CDR3 is 14 residues long. Looked up from germline, CDR1 is MNHEY and CDR2 is SMNVEV (reference sequence). The CDR3 DNA is TGTGCCAGCAGTTGGTTCCAGGCCACCGGGGAGCTGTTTTTT. Residues: CASSWFQATGELFF.

V gene TRBV5-1 combines with J gene TRBJ2-1, with 9 nucleotides matching TRBD2. V dropped 4 bases and J dropped 9; count of bases not matched to a gene: 11. The CDR3 covers 15 residues. Looked up from germline, CDR1 is SGHRS and CDR2 is YFSETQ. The CDR3 DNA reads TGCGCCAGCAGCGCCACGACTAGCGGAGGGGGTGAGCAGTTCTTC. Translated, it gives CASSATTSGGGEQFF.

The rearrangement uses TRBV25-1 and TRBJ1-3; D is perhaps TRBD1 (5 bases). Germline CDR1 reads MGHDK; CDR2 reads SYGVNS. This CDR3 contains 18 residues. V gave up 4 bases and J gave up 9 bases, with 28 bases separating them. The CDR3 protein is CASSGFTDWDYLGGTIYF. CDR3 DNA sequence: TGTGCCAGCAGTGGTTTTACGGACTGGGATTACCTGGGGGGCACCATATATTTT.

In nucleotides, the CDR3 is TGTGCCAGCAGCCCTGGGACAGGGGCCACCGGGGAGCTGTTTTTT. Translation: CASSPGTGATGELFF. J is TRBJ2-2 and V is TRBV6-5, with TRBD1 matching over 10 bases. Germline V gene lookup returns CDR1 MNHEY and CDR2 SVGAGI. V lost 6 bases, J lost 4 bases, and 5 bases stayed unmatched. The CDR3 runs to 15 residues.

This rearrangement joins TRBV6-5 to TRBJ1-1; D gene uncertain. V was cut by 2 bases and J by 0 bases, with 13 bases left in between. The CDR3 is 16 amino acids. Per the germline V gene, CDR1 is MNHEY and CDR2 is SVGAGI. This CDR3 reads CASSYDLSQLNTEAFF. The CDR3 nucleotides read TGTGCCAGCAGTTACGATCTCTCACAGCTGAACACTGAAGCTTTCTTT.

The genes are TRBV25-1 and TRBJ2-7; 10 bases map to TRBD2. V was clipped by 5 bases and J by 2 bases; unmatched bases: 12. Germline CDR1 reads MGHDK; CDR2 reads SYGVNS. This CDR3 is 17 amino acids long. The CDR3 is CASSHTSGTGNPYEQYF. As DNA, the CDR3 is TGTGCCAGCAGTCACACTAGCGGGACAGGAAACCCCTACGAGCAGTACTTC.

The rearrangement joins TRBV11-2 to TRBJ1-5; perhaps TRBD1 as D (6 bases). V dropped 4 bases and J dropped 3 bases, with 16 bases sitting between them. Germline CDR1 SGHAT, CDR2 FQNNGV. The CDR3 runs 16 residues. CDR3 sequence (DNA): TGTGCCAGCAGCTGGGGCGGGGGCGACCCCAATCAGCCCCAGCATTTT. Its protein is CASSWGGGDPNQPQHF.

V usage is TRBV19 and J usage is TRBJ2-3, with TRBD2 matching over 12 bases. With V trimmed by 0 bases and J by 6 bases, 7 bases remained unmatched. Germline CDR1 is LNHDA and CDR2 is SQIVND (reference sequence). This CDR3 region has 17 residues. CDR3 sequence reads: CASSIEASGRASDTQYF. CDR3 DNA: TGTGCCAGTAGTATAGAGGCTAGCGGGAGGGCCTCGGATACGCAGTATTTT.